This T cell receptor (beta chain) was retrieved from a study of CD8 T cells in ankylosing spondylitis (TCRdb year 2017). About the full investigation: To find TCR variants linked to disease, the study profiled T cell receptor beta repertoires in ankylosing spondylitis patients and healthy donors. Peripheral blood samples were taken, and synovial fluid was additionally collected from ankylosing spondylitis patients. The full study cohort was made up of 25 ankylosing spondylitis patients and some 100 healthy donors.

In regard to this clonotype: It lacks a known antigen. Qualities for individual bases were not recorded, and no much larger clone is one base off.

The paper's findings and limits, for the study overall: A TCR beta motif made up of several highly homologous amino acid variants appeared to be characteristic of blood from ankylosing spondylitis patients. Some motif variants were previously reported in synovial fluid and blood of reactive arthritis patients, suggesting common disease-initiation mechanisms. The disease-linked clones had a CD8+ phenotype and were found at relatively low frequencies in peripheral blood. The disease-linked clones were reported to be significantly enriched in matched synovial fluid samples from ankylosing spondylitis patients.

V loses 0 bases of germline sequence and J loses 0 bases, and the interval between the two ends is 4 bases. The CDR3 runs 15 amino acids, cysteine and phenylalanine included. Only the CDR3 portion is preserved as DNA: 45 bases, with reading frame beginning at the first base. According to the germline V gene, CDR1 reads SGDLS and CDR2 reads YYNGEE. Sequencing was carried out with an Illumina HiSeq 2500. TCR beta libraries were prepared by quantitative 5'-RACE with molecular barcodes. Under the source paper's analysis protocol: Disease-linked TCR variants were identified with a new computational method built on a probabilistic model of VDJ rearrangement. TCRdb ran its own pipeline on the public reads, namely fastp trimming at Q25 and MiXCR clone calling, and kept in-frame beta chains. CDR3 protein sequences are deduplicated, and each keeps its most common genes and DNA. The V and J calls and clone size are TCRdb's, not the authors'. The sample table lists around 250,000 distinct CDR3 sequences, around 11% of them with a count of one. Approximately 6.6% of the sample lies in the top ten.

The sample consisted of blood, either unsorted or a sorted T cell fraction (not recorded which). This clonotype originated in a male donor with ankylosing spondylitis or in good health (not recorded which). The chain couples TRBV9 to TRBJ2-6; no D gene is confidently identified. This receptor has the CDR3 CASSVGVSGANVLTF. The DNA is TGTGCCAGCAGCGTAGGGGTCTCTGGGGCCAACGTCCTGACTTTC. The variable domain in full, with residues beyond the CDR3 obtained from the reference TRBV9 and TRBJ2-6 genes, is DSGVTQTPKHLITATGQRVTLRCSPRSGDLSVYWYQQSLDQGLQFLIQYYNGEERAKGNILERFSAQQFPDLHSELNLSSLELGDSALYFCASSVGVSGANVLTFGAGSRLTVL.